This T cell receptor beta chain was documented in a study of blood T cell repertoires in COVID-19. Study context: T cells, B-cell-depleted T cells, or PBMCs supplied cDNA or gDNA.

Data came from immunoSEQ multiplex PCR; TCRdb stores just in-frame clones and leaves some out. This table holds about 97,000 clones, roughly 89% found once. This clone showed up just a few times. Trimming removed 1 base at V and 4 bases at J, with 11 bases between. This CDR3 spans 15 amino acids. The germline V gene encodes CDR1 SEHNR and CDR2 FQNEAQ (reference sequence). The sequence derives from a human donor in a cohort sampled during active COVID-19. The V and J genes are TRBV7-9 and TRBJ1-3; a possible D gene is TRBD1 (5 bases). The specimen was peripheral blood. CDR3 DNA sequence: TGTGCCAGCAGCTTAGGACGGGGGATCGGAAACACCATATATTTT. This translates into CASSLGRGIGNTIYF.